These 8 T cell receptor beta chains share one sample of origin, sequenced in a study of cytomegalovirus exposure and HLA in healthy donors (dated by TCRdb to about 2017). Receptor libraries were prepared by the immunoSEQ multiplex PCR assay. For the multiplex PCR, a mixture combining 60 forward primers for TCR Vbeta segments and 13 reverse primers for TCR Jbeta segments was used. The source is immuneACCESS, and TCRdb retained only in-frame sequences with V and J called. Part of the clones is not carried over; for the studies checked, unresolved V genes explain less than half of this, and the remainder is unexplained. The sample has some 220,000 clones on record, around 80% of them singletons. The ten largest clones capture around 0.45% of the sample. Sample: PBMCs. The receptors were gathered from a boy aged 10-17 years in good health and CMV-seronegative.

This CDR3 reads CASTLSGGAFPPGELFF. Here the CDR3 DNA reads TGTGCCAGTACTCTTTCGGGGGGGGCCTTCCCCCCCGGGGAGCTGTTTTTT. The V call is TRBV19, the J call TRBJ2-2, with 8 bases identical to TRBD2. Germline CDR1 LNHDA, CDR2 SQIVND (reference sequence). J gave up 6 bases and V 7 bases, and 16 bases lay outside the gene matches. The length of the CDR3 is 17 residues.

The chain employs TRBV29-1 and TRBJ2-5; a possible D gene is TRBD2 (6 bases). The V gene lost 3 bases and the J gene lost 3 bases, with 11 bases spanning the gap. CDR1 and CDR2 (germline): SQVTM, ANQGSEA. The CDR3 sequence is 13 residues long. The CDR3 region is CSVDRDFKETQYF. The CDR3, as DNA: TGCAGCGTTGACAGGGACTTCAAAGAGACCCAGTACTTC.

To note about this clone: Other DNA sequences of this sample code for an identical CDR3. The rearrangement joins TRBV9 to TRBJ1-2; possible D gene TRBD1, 6 bases. Germline CDR1 reads SGDLS; CDR2 reads YYNGEE. The V end was cut by 0 bases, the J end by 2 bases, with 8 bases between. The CDR3 length is 14 residues. The CDR3 reads CASSVATGNYGYTF. In nucleotides, the CDR3 is TGTGCCAGCAGCGTAGCTACAGGGAACTATGGCTACACCTTC.

J is TRBJ2-1 and V is TRBV27, with TRBD2 as a possible D gene (6 bases). Trimming removed 3 bases at V and 0 bases at J, with 21 bases between. The CDR3 loop spans 19 amino acids. The germline V gene encodes CDR1 MNHEY and CDR2 SMNVEV (reference sequence). The CDR3 bases are TGTGCCAGCAGTTTGGCAGCGGGCTTCTATCTAAACTCCTACAATGAGCAGTTCTTC. Encoded protein: CASSLAAGFYLNSYNEQFF.

The chain couples TRBV27 to TRBJ2-7; the D is unclear. Germline-derived CDR1 and CDR2 are MNHEY and SMNVEV (reference sequence). V was cut by 2 bases and J by 1 base, with 9 bases left in between. The CDR3 length is 14 residues. The CDR3 DNA is TGTGCCAGCAGTTTAGTGGCAGGTTCCTACGAGCAGTACTTC. Translation gives CASSLVAGSYEQYF.

This clone has only one observation. The V call is TRBV25-1, the J call TRBJ2-1; 13 nucleotides agree with TRBD2. The V segment lost 5 bases and the J segment 6 bases; nucleotides outside the gene matches: 13. The CDR3 consists of 18 residues. Germline-derived CDR1 and CDR2 are MGHDK and SYGVNS. As DNA, the CDR3 is TGTGCCAGCAGTCGGACTAGCGGGAGAAGAATATCTCCCAATGAGCAGTTCTTC. It is translated as CASSRTSGRRISPNEQFF.

The chain is built from TRBV18 and TRBJ2-2, with 7 bases lining up with TRBD1. The ends lost 3 bases at V and 7 bases at J; junction bases unmatched: 8. This CDR3 is built from 15 residues. In germline, CDR1 is KGHSH, CDR2 LQKENI. The CDR3, as DNA: TGTGCCAGCTCACCCCGGGACAGCACCTACGGGGAGCTGTTTTTT. Its protein product is CASSPRDSTYGELFF.

This clone was seen a few times. The chain couples TRBV18 to TRBJ2-5, with TRBD2 as a possible D gene (6 bases). Trimming took 2 bases from V and 12 from J, leaving 10 bases between them. Germline values: CDR1 KGHSH, CDR2 LQKENI. The CDR3 length is 11 residues. The CDR3, as DNA: TGTGCCAGCTCACCAGAGGCGGGGAAGTACTTC. It translates to CASSPEAGKYF.